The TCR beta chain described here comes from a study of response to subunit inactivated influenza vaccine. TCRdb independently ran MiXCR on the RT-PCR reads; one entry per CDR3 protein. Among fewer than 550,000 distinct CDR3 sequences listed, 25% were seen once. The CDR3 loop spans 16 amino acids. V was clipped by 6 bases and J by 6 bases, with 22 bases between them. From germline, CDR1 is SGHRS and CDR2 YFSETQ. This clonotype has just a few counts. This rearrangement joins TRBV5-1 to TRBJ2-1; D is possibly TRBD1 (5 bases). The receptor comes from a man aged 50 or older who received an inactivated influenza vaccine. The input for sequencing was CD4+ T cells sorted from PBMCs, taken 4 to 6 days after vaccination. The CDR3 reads CASTPDGAPIVNEQFF. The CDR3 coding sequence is TGCGCCAGCACCCCAGATGGGGCGCCAATCGTCAATGAGCAGTTCTTC.